The clone carrying this TCR beta chain was counted many times. Its target is not known. The data were taken from a study of CD8 T cells in ankylosing spondylitis. Study results and caveats: Certain motif variants had earlier been reported in reactive arthritis synovial fluid and blood. A TCR beta motif of roughly eight highly homologous variants appeared characteristic of ankylosing spondylitis blood.

This CDR3 comprises 14 residues. V was clipped by 2 bases and J by 1 base, with 7 bases between them. Libraries of TCR beta came from quantitative 5'-RACE with molecular barcodes. MiXCR, run by TCRdb on the 5' RACE reads, gives a single entry per CDR3 protein. The repertoire has about 360,000 distinct CDR3 sequences, approximately 22% of them found once; the top ten carry roughly 13%. The rearrangement uses TRBV12-3 or TRBV12-4 and TRBJ2-3, with a tentative D call TRBD2 (6 bases). The TCR comes from a male donor with ankylosing spondylitis or in good health (not recorded which). The specimen sequenced was blood, either unsorted or a sorted T cell fraction (not recorded which). The CDR3 spells CASSLWGGTDTQYF. The CDR3 DNA reads as TGTGCCAGCAGTTTATGGGGGGGCACAGATACGCAGTATTTT.